Listed below are T cell receptor beta chains from one sample, sequenced in a study of shared clonotypes between healthy human individuals. The table came from immunoSEQ multiplex PCR; TCRdb's copy has only in-frame clones and leaves some out. The repertoire holds a few hundred thousand clones, with roughly 72% as singletons. The sample taken for sequencing was PBMCs. These receptors were collected from a woman in her forties in good health. Some clones in this sample may be carry-over from other donors' samples. Both conserved end residues are part of each CDR3. A D gene is named only where the DNA matches it firmly. Not all rows give a size; the values are once, few, many and, for expanded clones, a class.

d_gene | abundance | j_gene | len | v_gene | CDR3aa | CDR3nt
. | . | TRBJ1-2 | 14 | TRBV28 | CASRTGGAWYGYTF | TGTGCCAGCAGGACGGGGGGGGCATGGTATGGCTACACCTTC
. | many | TRBJ1-1 | 13 | TRBV7-2 | CASSSDRRREAFF | TGTGCCAGCAGCTCCGACAGGAGACGTGAAGCTTTCTTT
. | . | TRBJ2-5 | 14 | TRBV9 | CASTQGTGGETQYF | TGTGCCAGCACCCAAGGGACGGGTGGCGAGACCCAGTACTTC
. | . | TRBJ1-2 | 14 | TRBV7-2 | CASSSGLGVGGYTF | TGTGCCAGCAGCTCAGGACTTGGCGTCGGTGGCTACACCTTC
TRBD2 | . | TRBJ2-3 | 16 | TRBV7-2 | CASSSGRLAGTDTQYF | TGTGCCAGCAGCTCCGGTAGACTAGCGGGCACAGATACGCAGTATTTT
. | . | TRBJ1-1 | 13 | TRBV5-1 | CASSRVLDTEAFF | TGCGCCAGCAGCCGGGTGCTTGACACTGAAGCTTTCTTT
. | . | TRBJ2-1 | 15 | TRBV2 | CASSPSDRAYNEQFF | TGTGCCAGCAGTCCTTCGGACAGAGCCTACAATGAGCAGTTCTTC
. | . | TRBJ2-7 | 17 | TRBV2 | CASSEARPYGQPYEQYF | TGTGCCAGCAGTGAAGCACGGCCTTACGGACAGCCCTACGAGCAGTACTTC
. | . | TRBJ2-3 | 12 | TRBV4-1 | CASGGSTDTQYF | TGCGCCAGCGGGGGATCCACAGATACGCAGTATTTT
TRBD1 | few | TRBJ1-6 | 15 | TRBV5-8 | CASSFPGQGRSPLHF | TGTGCCAGCAGCTTCCCGGGACAGGGAAGGTCACCCCTCCACTTT
. | . | TRBJ1-3 | 14 | TRBV6-1 | CASTTDLTGNTIYF | TGTGCCAGCACTACGGACCTGACTGGAAACACCATATATTTT
. | . | TRBJ2-3 | 14 | TRBV5-6 | CASSLAGSTDTQYF | TGTGCCAGCAGCTTGGCCGGAAGCACAGATACGCAGTATTTT
. | . | TRBJ2-5 | 15 | TRBV4-1 | CASSQQGTLKETQYF | TGCGCCAGCAGCCAACAAGGGACACTAAAAGAGACCCAGTACTTC
TRBD1 | . | TRBJ1-5 | 15 | TRBV6-1 | CASRLQGQGGQPQHF | TGTGCCAGCAGGTTACAGGGACAGGGTGGGCAGCCCCAGCATTTT
TRBD2 | . | TRBJ2-7 | 15 | TRBV18 | CASCRTSGSVDEQYF | TGTGCCAGCTGCCGGACTAGCGGGAGTGTGGACGAGCAGTACTTC
TRBD1 | . | TRBJ2-7 | 14 | TRBV11-2 | CASSFGQGIYEQYF | TGTGCCAGCAGCTTCGGACAGGGGATATACGAGCAGTACTTC
. | once | TRBJ1-1 | 13 | TRBV27 | CASSPSLNTEAFF | TGTGCCAGCAGTCCCAGCCTGAACACTGAAGCTTTCTTT
. | . | TRBJ1-2 | 15 | TRBV5-1 | CASSLAAGELYGYTF | TGCGCCAGCAGCTTGGCCGCAGGGGAACTCTATGGCTACACCTTC